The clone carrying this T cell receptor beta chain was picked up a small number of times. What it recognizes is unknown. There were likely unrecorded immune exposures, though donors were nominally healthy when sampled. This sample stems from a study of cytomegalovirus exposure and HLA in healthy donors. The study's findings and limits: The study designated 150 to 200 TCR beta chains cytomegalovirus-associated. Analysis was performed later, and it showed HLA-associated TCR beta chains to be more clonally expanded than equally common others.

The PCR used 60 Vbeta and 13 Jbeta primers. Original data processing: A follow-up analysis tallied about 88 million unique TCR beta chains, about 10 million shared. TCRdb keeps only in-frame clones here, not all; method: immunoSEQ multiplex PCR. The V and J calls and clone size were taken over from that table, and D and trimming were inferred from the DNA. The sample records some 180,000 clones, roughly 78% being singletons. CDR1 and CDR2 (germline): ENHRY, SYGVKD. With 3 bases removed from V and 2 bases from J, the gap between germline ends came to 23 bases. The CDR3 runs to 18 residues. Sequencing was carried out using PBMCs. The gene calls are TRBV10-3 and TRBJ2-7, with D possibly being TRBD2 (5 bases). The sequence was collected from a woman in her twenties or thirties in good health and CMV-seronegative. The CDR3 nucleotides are TGTGCCATCAGTGACCCCGCGCTAGGGATTTGGGGAGCCTACGAGCAGTACTTC. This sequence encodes CAISDPALGIWGAYEQYF.